These T cell receptor beta chains were read from a single sample in a study of T cell responses to AZD1222 COVID-19 vaccine. The data were produced by immunoSEQ multiplex PCR, yet TCRdb's version contains in-frame clones alone and is incomplete. The table shows 150,000 or so clones, with over 75% occurring only once. The sample in question was peripheral blood, obtained on day 0 of AZD1222 vaccination. The receptors were sampled from an adult in good health. Each CDR3 is given with its conserved first and last residue. A D gene is named only where the DNA matches it firmly. Some rows have no size entry. The others give once, few or many, or a class for an expanded clone.

cdr3_aa,cdr3_nt,j_call,v_call,clone_size,d_call
CASSLLTGRGYTF,TGTGCCAGCAGTTTATTGACAGGGAGGGGCTACACCTTC,TRBJ1-2,TRBV28,.,TRBD1
CASSYRSGSGNQPQHF,TGTGCCAGCAGTTACCGGTCGGGCAGTGGCAATCAGCCCCAGCATTTT,TRBJ1-5,TRBV6-5,.,.
CASSVSGVIADTQYF,TGTGCCAGCAGCGTTAGCGGGGTTATCGCAGATACGCAGTATTTT,TRBJ2-3,TRBV9,once,TRBD2
CASVTLYGYTF,TGTGCCAGCGTCACCCTCTATGGCTACACCTTC,TRBJ1-2,TRBV9,.,.
CASSVTGGISSYEQYF,TGTGCCAGCAGCGTCACAGGGGGGATTAGCTCCTACGAGCAGTACTTC,TRBJ2-7,TRBV7-2,once,TRBD1
CASSSPGLAGGYEQYF,TGTGCCAGCAGTTCACCGGGACTAGCGGGGGGATACGAGCAGTACTTC,TRBJ2-7,TRBV28,.,TRBD2
CASSQDIVANEQYF,TGTGCCAGCAGCCAAGATATCGTAGCAAACGAGCAGTACTTC,TRBJ2-7,TRBV3-1/TRBV3-2,.,.
CASSMMGDFATNEKLFF,TGTGCCAGTAGTATGATGGGGGACTTTGCAACTAATGAAAAACTGTTTTTT,TRBJ1-4,TRBV19,.,.
CASGRNTIYF,TGTGCCAGTGGTCGCAACACCATATATTTT,TRBJ1-3,TRBV19,.,.
CASGVGGSGGTITYEQYF,TGTGCCAGCGGCGTTGGGGGTAGCGGGGGGACTATCACCTACGAGCAGTACTTC,TRBJ2-7,TRBV5-4,.,TRBD2
CASSQVSASQGEQFF,TGCGCCAGCAGCCAAGTATCGGCTAGCCAGGGTGAGCAGTTCTTC,TRBJ2-1,TRBV4-3,.,.
CASSFHWAEGETQYF,TGCGCCAGCAGCTTCCACTGGGCGGAGGGAGAGACCCAGTACTTC,TRBJ2-5,TRBV4-3,.,.
CASSQRTDPNSPLHF,TGTGCCAGCAGCCAAAGGACAGACCCTAATTCACCCCTCCACTTT,TRBJ1-6,TRBV3-1/TRBV3-2,.,.
CASSMGGSGANVLTF,TGTGCCAGCAGCATGGGCGGCTCTGGGGCCAACGTCCTGACTTTC,TRBJ2-6,TRBV7-2,once,.
CASSLGGDRARFFGSPLHF,TGTGCCAGCAGCTTGGGGGGGGACCGGGCAAGGTTTTTTGGTTCACCCCTCCACTTT,TRBJ1-6,TRBV5-8,.,.
CASRLRSAAGKLFF,TGTGCCAGCAGACTCCGGTCGGCGGCCGGAAAACTGTTTTTT,TRBJ1-4,TRBV28,.,.
CASNEGWVNSPLHF,TGTGCCAGCAATGAGGGGTGGGTGAATTCACCCCTCCACTTT,TRBJ1-6,TRBV28,.,.
CASTPLQGGNEKLFF,TGTGCCAGCACCCCTCTGCAGGGAGGTAATGAAAAACTGTTTTTT,TRBJ1-4,TRBV6-2/TRBV6-3,.,.
CASSSPASGGAPDTQYF,TGTGCCAGCAGCTCTCCGGCTAGCGGGGGGGCCCCAGATACGCAGTATTTT,TRBJ2-3,TRBV28,.,TRBD2
CASSRQGALKQYF,TGTGCCAGCAGTCGACAGGGGGCTTTGAAGCAGTACTTC,TRBJ2-7,TRBV3-1/TRBV3-2,.,TRBD1
CASSLGQGRIGELFF,TGTGCCAGCAGCTTGGGACAGGGGAGGATCGGGGAGCTGTTTTTT,TRBJ2-2,TRBV7-6,.,TRBD1
CASSSPQGIYGYTF,TGTGCCAGCAGTTCCCCCCAGGGGATCTATGGCTACACCTTC,TRBJ1-2,TRBV28,.,.